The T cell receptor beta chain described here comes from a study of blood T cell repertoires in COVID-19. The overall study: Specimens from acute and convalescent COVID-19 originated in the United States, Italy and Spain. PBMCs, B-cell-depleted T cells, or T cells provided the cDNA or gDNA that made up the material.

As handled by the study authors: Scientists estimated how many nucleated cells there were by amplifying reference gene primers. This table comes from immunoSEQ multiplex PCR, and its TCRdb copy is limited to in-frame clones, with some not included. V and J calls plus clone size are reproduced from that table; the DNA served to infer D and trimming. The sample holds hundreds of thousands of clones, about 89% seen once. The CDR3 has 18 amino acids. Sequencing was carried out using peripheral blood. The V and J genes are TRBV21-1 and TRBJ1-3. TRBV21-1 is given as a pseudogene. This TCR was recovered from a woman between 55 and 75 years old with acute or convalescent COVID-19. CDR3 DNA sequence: TGTGCCAGCAGCAACTATACCCGGGTCTCCTCATCGGGAAACACCATATATTTT. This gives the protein CASSNYTRVSSSGNTIYF.